This T cell receptor (beta chain) was captured by sequencing in a study of cytomegalovirus exposure and HLA in healthy donors. Study results and limitations: A few CMV-associated chains proved CMV antigen-specific in vitro.

There are 16 residues in the CDR3. Trimming took 6 bases from V and 6 from J, leaving 21 bases between them. Germline CDR1 and CDR2: MDHEN and SYDVKM. On this clone: No antigen is known for it.

With 60 Vbeta and 13 Jbeta primers, the PCR was carried out. The table came from immunoSEQ multiplex PCR; TCRdb's copy has only in-frame clones and leaves some out. The sample holds roughly 150,000 clones; about 84% are singletons and the top ten take approximately 1.2%. The source material was PBMCs. The chain couples TRBV28 to TRBJ2-1, with a possible D match to TRBD2 (6 bases). The receptor comes from a man between 50 and 59 years old in good health and CMV-seropositive. The CDR3 spells CASSHYGTVRVNEQFF. The CDR3 DNA follows: TGTGCCAGCAGCCATTATGGGACTGTGAGGGTCAATGAGCAGTTCTTC.